This TCR beta chain was sequenced for a study of CD8+CD57+ T cells in acquired aplastic anemia. Study-wide background: Healthy donor sequencing depth: 10 million to 10.8 million CD4+, fewer than 13 million CD8+ reads.

At least ten counts were recorded for this clonotype. The antigen is unknown. The CDR3 is made up of 15 amino acids. V was clipped by 1 base and J by 1 base; unmatched bases: 1. The germline gives CDR1 LNHDA, CDR2 SQIVND (reference sequence). Genomic DNA acted as the template from which TCR beta VDJ combination and CDR3 sequence profiling were carried out. TCRdb used MiXCR to reprocess the reads, holding one entry per CDR3 protein. The table shows over 35,000 distinct CDR3 sequences, with approximately 71% occurring only once. Study results and limitations: Simpson's diversity of CD8+ cells was not significantly different in patients compared with controls. Some 29 CD8+ CDR3 sequences were shared between patients and controls.

The receptor comes from a human donor in good health, serving as a control. Sequenced: sorted CD4+, CD8+, or CD8+CD57+ T cells (not recorded which) from PBMCs. The chain links TRBV19 to TRBJ2-1, with 7 bases fitting TRBD2. The DNA for the CDR3 is TGTGCCAGTAGTATAGCGGGGGGATCCTACAATGAGCAGTTCTTC. Translating it yields CASSIAGGSYNEQFF. Combining the CDR3 with reference TRBV19 and TRBJ2-1 gives the whole variable domain DGGITQSPKYLFRKEGQNVTLSCEQNLNHDAMYWYRQDPGQGLRLIYYSQIVNDFQKGDIAEGYSVSREKKESFPLTVTSAQKNPTAFYLCASSIAGGSYNEQFFGPGTRLTVL.